The rows below give T cell receptor beta chains drawn from one sample of a study of response to subunit inactivated influenza vaccine. One entry per CDR3 protein, called by TCRdb with MiXCR from the RT-PCR reads. The sample comprises 550,000 to 800,000 distinct CDR3 sequences, around a sixth of which are singletons, and around 10% rests with the top ten. The specimen comprised PBMCs from blood, sampled 12 days after vaccination. Receptors originate from a man aged 50 to 60 who received an inactivated influenza vaccine. The CDR3 runs from the conserved cysteine through the conserved F or W. Fields, in order: clone size, V gene, D gene, J gene, CDR3 DNA, CDR3 protein. The D gene is left open where the match is weak. Clone size is given for some rows only: seen once, a few or many times, or a class if the clone is expanded.

>few|TRBV6-2/TRBV6-3|TRBD1|TRBJ2-5
TGTGCCAGCAACCCTATTATATCGGACAGGGAGGACATTGCGGCCCAGTACTTC
CASNPIISDREDIAAQYF
>many|TRBV5-1|.|TRBJ2-2
TGCGCCAGCAGCTTGGATAGGATCACCGGGGAGCTGTTTTTT
CASSLDRITGELFF
>.|TRBV2|.|TRBJ2-7
TGTGCCAGCAGTCAACATCCGAGCTCCTACGAGCAGTACTTC
CASSQHPSSYEQYF
>few|TRBV4-3|.|TRBJ2-7
TGCGCCAGCAGCCAAGAGGGCAGGGGCACTTACGAGCAGTACTTC
CASSQEGRGTYEQYF
>.|TRBV20-1|.|TRBJ2-1
TGCAGTGCTGTGAACAATGAGCAGTTCTTC
CSAVNNEQFF
>.|TRBV9|.|TRBJ2-2
TGTGCCACCTCCTCTGAGTCAGGTCCCACCGGGGAGCTGTTTTTT
CATSSESGPTGELFF
>.|TRBV4-2|TRBD1|TRBJ1-6
TGTGCCAGCAGCCAACGACAGGGGGCGACCTATAATTCACCCCTCCACTTT
CASSQRQGATYNSPLHF
>.|TRBV10-2|TRBD1|TRBJ1-2
TGCGCCAGCAGTGAGTCAAACAGGGGCTATGGCTACACCTTC
CASSESNRGYGYTF
>.|TRBV15|.|TRBJ2-3
TGTGCCACCAGCGGAAGCACAGATACGCAGTATTTT
CATSGSTDTQYF
>.|TRBV6-1|TRBD2|TRBJ2-7
TGTGCCAGCATGGGGCTAGCGGGGGTATACGAGCAGTACTTC
CASMGLAGVYEQYF
>.|TRBV29-1|.|TRBJ1-1
TGCAGCGTTGACGCGGACGGATACACTGAAGCTTTCTTT
CSVDADGYTEAFF
>few|TRBV10-3|.|TRBJ2-7
TGTGCCACCGGGGATCTTCAGCTCCACGAGCAGTACTTC
CATGDLQLHEQYF
>.|TRBV28|TRBD1|TRBJ2-5
TGTGCCAGCAGTTTGGGACAGTTAGAGACCCAGTACTTC
CASSLGQLETQYF
>.|TRBV2|.|TRBJ2-3
TGTGCCAGCAGTGAACAAGGCACGAGCACAGATACGCAGTATTTT
CASSEQGTSTDTQYF
>.|TRBV20-1|.|TRBJ1-3
TGCAGTGCTAGTATCGGGGGCAGTGGAAACACCATATATTTT
CSASIGGSGNTIYF
>.|TRBV7-2|.|TRBJ1-5
TGTGCCAGCGGACCAGACCCGGGACAGCCCCAGCATTTT
CASGPDPGQPQHF
>few|TRBV27|TRBD2|TRBJ2-2
TGTGCCAGCAGTTTACTAGCGGGGGGGCCCGCGAACACCGGGGAGCTGTTTTTT
CASSLLAGGPANTGELFF
>few|TRBV7-2|.|TRBJ1-4
TGTGCCAGCAGCCCCTTCTCGACTAATGAAAAACTGTTTTTT
CASSPFSTNEKLFF
>few|TRBV28|TRBD2|TRBJ2-7
TGTGCCAGCAGTTTATATAGAGGGACTAGAGACGACGAGCAGTACTTC
CASSLYRGTRDDEQYF
>.|TRBV11-2|TRBD1|TRBJ2-3
TGTGCCAGCAGCTCGGACAGGACCCCCACAGATACGCAGTATTTT
CASSSDRTPTDTQYF
>many|TRBV7-9|TRBD1|TRBJ1-2
TGTGCCAGCAGCTCGGGACAGGACGTTTTGGAAAGTGGCTACACCTTC
CASSSGQDVLESGYTF
>.|TRBV5-6|TRBD2|TRBJ2-1
TGTGCCAGCAGCCCAGTACTAGCGGGCTTCTACAATGAGCAGTTCTTC
CASSPVLAGFYNEQFF
>few|TRBV5-1|.|TRBJ2-3
TGCGCCAGCAGCATCCGGGACAAGGACACAGATACGCAGTATTTT
CASSIRDKDTDTQYF
>.|TRBV4-2|.|TRBJ2-3
TGTGCCAGCAGCCAAGGAGACTACATGACAGATACGCAGTATTTT
CASSQGDYMTDTQYF
>.|TRBV28|TRBD1|TRBJ1-1
TGTGCCAGCAGTTTATTGGGGGGACAGGGGAGCGCTGAAGCTTTCTTT
CASSLLGGQGSAEAFF
>.|TRBV7-2|TRBD2|TRBJ2-7
TGTGCCAGCAGCCCCTCCAGCGGGGATATCTACGAGCAGTACTTC
CASSPSSGDIYEQYF
>many|TRBV5-1|.|TRBJ2-5
TGCGCCAGCAGCTTGGGGACCAAGGAGACCCAGTACTTC
CASSLGTKETQYF
>few|TRBV12-3/TRBV12-4|.|TRBJ2-1
TGTGCCAGCACCCTACTCCTTTCTGAGCAGTTCTTC
CASTLLLSEQFF
>.|TRBV4-2|.|TRBJ1-2
TGTGCCAGCAGTCCTCTCGGGGCGGGGGGAGACACCTATGGCTACACCTTC
CASSPLGAGGDTYGYTF
>few|TRBV24-1|.|TRBJ1-2
TGTGCCACCAGTGATTTGCTTGGGGGTGGCTACACCTTC
CATSDLLGGGYTF
>few|TRBV11-3|.|TRBJ2-1
TGTGCCAGCAGCTTAGATGGTTCGACGAATGAGCAGTTCTTC
CASSLDGSTNEQFF
>many|TRBV6-1|.|TRBJ1-2
TGTGCCAGCAGTATGGGGACACGCTATGGCTACACCTTC
CASSMGTRYGYTF
>.|TRBV6-5|.|TRBJ2-2
TGTGCCAGCAGTTACTCGAGTAGCTGGGCTTCTAGCGGGGAGCTGTTTTTT
CASSYSSSWASSGELFF
>few|TRBV7-2|.|TRBJ2-5
TGTGCCAGCTCCAGGGGGGGCGCGGAGACCCAGTACTTC
CASSRGGAETQYF
>.|TRBV7-9|.|TRBJ2-1
TGTGCCAGCAAGCCCGGGGGCAATGAGCAGTTCTTC
CASKPGGNEQFF
>few|TRBV13|.|TRBJ1-4
TGTGCCAGCAGCCGGGGGATGGGTGAAAAACTGTTTTTT
CASSRGMGEKLFF
>.|TRBV28|.|TRBJ2-1
TGTGCCAGCAATCCGGGACAGGGGGTTAGCGGGAGGGTAAATGAGCAGTTCTTC
CASNPGQGVSGRVNEQFF
>.|TRBV19|.|TRBJ2-3
TGTGCCAGTAGTATAATCTTCCCGGGCCCAACGCAGTATTTT
CASSIIFPGPTQYF
>.|TRBV10-3|.|TRBJ1-5
TGTGCCATAGGGACGGATAGCAATCAGCCCCAGCATTTT
CAIGTDSNQPQHF
>few|TRBV5-6|.|TRBJ2-7
TGTGCCAGCAGCTTATCATCACCGGGGGAGCAGTACTTC
CASSLSSPGEQYF
>few|TRBV19|.|TRBJ2-1
TGTGCCAGTAGTATCTGGTTAGGGCTCAATGAGCAGTTCTTC
CASSIWLGLNEQFF
>.|TRBV18|TRBD1|TRBJ2-2
TGTGCCAGCTCACGGACAGGGGGCATGAACACCGGGGAGCTGTTTTTT
CASSRTGGMNTGELFF
>.|TRBV19|.|TRBJ2-2
TGTGCCAGTAGTATGCACCGAGGAGACACCGGGGAGCTGTTTTTT
CASSMHRGDTGELFF
>.|TRBV9|.|TRBJ1-6
TGTGCCAGCAGCGTAGGAGGGTCGGACTATAATTCACCCCTCCACTTT
CASSVGGSDYNSPLHF
>.|TRBV6-4|.|TRBJ1-1
TGTGCCAGCAGTGACGTACATAACACTGAAGCTTTCTTT
CASSDVHNTEAFF
>few|TRBV6-2/TRBV6-3|.|TRBJ2-2
TGTGCCAGCAGTTACCACGCCTCGGAAGGCACCGGGGAGCTGTTTTTT
CASSYHASEGTGELFF
>many|TRBV2|.|TRBJ1-5
TGTGCCAGCAGTGAGGGGTTCAATCAGCCCCAGCATTTT
CASSEGFNQPQHF
>.|TRBV10-3|.|TRBJ2-1
TGTGCCATCAGTGAGTCGCAGGGAAGCTCCTACAATGAGCAGTTCTTC
CAISESQGSSYNEQFF
>.|TRBV28|TRBD1|TRBJ2-2
TGTGCCAGCAGTTTGAGGACAGGGGGCCCGGGGCGGGAGCTGTTTTTT
CASSLRTGGPGRELFF
>few|TRBV7-2|.|TRBJ2-5
TGTGCCAGCAGCATGATGGAGACCCAGTACTTC
CASSMMETQYF
>.|TRBV30|TRBD1|TRBJ1-2
TGTGCCTGGAGTATCTACGGGACAGCTAACTATGGCTACACCTTC
CAWSIYGTANYGYTF
>.|TRBV3-1|TRBD1|TRBJ2-1
TGTGCCAGCAGCCCGTCACAGGGGTTTATTTACAATGAGCAGTTCTTC
CASSPSQGFIYNEQFF
>many|TRBV7-8|TRBD1|TRBJ2-1
TGTGCCAGCAGCTTCGGGACAGCGCCCTTCTTC
CASSFGTAPFF
>.|TRBV18|TRBD1|TRBJ1-2
TGTGCCAGCTCACTCCGGGACAGGGTTTCATATGGCTACACCTTC
CASSLRDRVSYGYTF
>few|TRBV5-1|.|TRBJ1-4
TGCGCCAGCAGCTTGGCCCCCTCCGAAAAACTGTTTTTT
CASSLAPSEKLFF